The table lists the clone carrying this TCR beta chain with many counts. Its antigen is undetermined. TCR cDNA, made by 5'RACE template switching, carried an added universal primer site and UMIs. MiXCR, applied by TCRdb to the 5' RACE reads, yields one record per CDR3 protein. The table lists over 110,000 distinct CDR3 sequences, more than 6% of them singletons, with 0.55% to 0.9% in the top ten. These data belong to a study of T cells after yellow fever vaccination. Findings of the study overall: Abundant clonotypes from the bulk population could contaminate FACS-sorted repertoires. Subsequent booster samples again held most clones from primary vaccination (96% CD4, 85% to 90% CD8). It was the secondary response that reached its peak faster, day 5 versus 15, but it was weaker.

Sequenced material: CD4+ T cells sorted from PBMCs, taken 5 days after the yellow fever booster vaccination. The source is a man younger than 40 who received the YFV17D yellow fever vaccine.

CDR3 DNA: TGTGCCAGCAGCTTTCCGGGACTAGGGAACGACAATGAGCAGTTCTTC. Amino acid sequence: CASSFPGLGNDNEQFF. V gene TRBV7-2 combines with J gene TRBJ2-1; TRBD2 aligns across 8 bases. The V gene's germline CDR1 is SGHTA and CDR2 FQGNSA. V was pared by 3 bases and J by 5 bases, with 9 bases of the junction left unmatched. The CDR3 is 16 amino acids.